The table lists the clone carrying this TCR beta chain with a few counts. Its matching antigen is unknown. This sample is part of a study of identical twins. The CDR3 spans 11 residues. Trimming removed 3 bases from V and 3 bases from J, with 3 bases in between. Looked up from germline, CDR1 is SGHKS and CDR2 is YYEKEE (reference sequence). Study results and caveats: The study drew conclusions from cross-sectional statistical analysis, not from following the same donors. Within cord blood, abundant beta clonotypes carried fewer insertions, but memory repertoires showed no such trend.

It was template switching that added a universal primer site, and there were unique molecular identifiers on the cDNA. TCRdb itself ran the 5' RACE reads through MiXCR, one entry per CDR3 protein. The profile shows roughly 230,000 distinct CDR3 sequences, approximately 8.3% of them singletons. The data also belong to a second study, concerning yellow fever vaccine responses in identical twins.

The TCR was taken from a woman between 18 and 29 years old in good health. The sample taken for sequencing was CD8+ T cells sorted from blood. The chain has TRBV5-5 and TRBJ1-1; no clear D gene. The CDR3 DNA sequence: TGTGCCAGCAGCTCTTACACTGAAGCTTTCTTT. It yields the protein CASSSYTEAFF. Full variable domain (remainder filled in from reference TRBV5-5 and TRBJ1-1): DAGVTQSPTHLIKTRGQQVTLRCSPISGHKSVSWYQQVLGQGPQFIFQYYEKEERGRGNFPDRFSARQFPNYSSELNVNALLLGDSALYLCASSSYTEAFFGQGTRLTVV.